Each of the 13 T cell receptor beta chains below was sequenced from the same sample in a study of blood T cell repertoires in COVID-19. Assay used: immunoSEQ multiplex PCR; TCRdb lists only in-frame clones, some missing. There are about 35,000 clones in the sample; more than 75% occur only once, and about two fifths lies in the top ten. The material sequenced was peripheral blood. The receptors derive from an elderly man with active or convalescent COVID-19.

This clone was recorded once. V and J are TRBV4-1 and TRBJ2-3; 7 bases line up with TRBD2. The V gene's germline CDR1 is MGHRA and CDR2 YSYEKL. The CDR3 runs 18 residues. The V gene end was trimmed by 0 bases and the J gene end by 0 bases; junction bases not matched to a gene: 9. The CDR3 coding sequence is TGCGCCAGCAGCCAAGAGGCGACAGCGGGAAGGAGCACAGATACGCAGTATTTT. Protein product: CASSQEATAGRSTDTQYF.

The chain employs TRBV6-1 and TRBJ2-7, with TRBD2 matching over 9 bases. V lost 2 bases and J lost 3; bases outside the gene matches: 11. CDR3 length equals 17 residues. Looked up from germline, CDR1 is MNHNS and CDR2 is SASEGT. CDR3 protein: CASSEMSGLASIYEQYF. In DNA, the CDR3 is TGTGCCAGCAGTGAAATGTCGGGACTAGCTTCCATCTACGAGCAGTACTTC.

The gene calls are TRBV18 and TRBJ1-3, with 7 bases matching TRBD1. The CDR3 length is 16 residues. CDR1 KGHSH and CDR2 LQKENI come from the germline V gene. Trimming at V came to 2 bases and at J to 3 bases, leaving 7 bases not matched to a gene. CDR3 sequence: CASSPWDRKRGNTIYF. The CDR3 nucleotides are TGTGCCAGCTCACCATGGGACAGAAAACGTGGAAACACCATATATTTT.

The rearrangement joins TRBV19 to TRBJ1-3; no clear D gene. Germline CDR1 LNHDA, CDR2 SQIVND (reference sequence). V gave up 3 bases and J gave up 2 bases, with 8 bases separating them. The CDR3 is 14 residues long. DNA for the CDR3: TGTGCCAGTAGTATGGGAGCTCCTGGAAACACCATATATTTT. Its protein is CASSMGAPGNTIYF.

The chain couples TRBV15 to TRBJ1-2; 7 bases agree with TRBD1. This CDR3 region has 15 residues. Germline V gives CDR1 LNHNV, CDR2 YYDKDF (reference sequence). V dropped 0 bases and J dropped 4; count of bases not matched to a gene: 5. The CDR3 loop reads CATSRERGLGYGYTF. The DNA for the CDR3 is TGTGCCACCAGCAGAGAAAGGGGGCTGGGCTATGGCTACACCTTC. The full variable domain, its missing parts supplied by reference TRBV15 and TRBJ1-2, is DAMVIQNPRYQVTQFGKPVTLSCSQTLNHNVMYWYQQKSSQAPKLLFHYYDKDFNNEADTPDNFQSRRPNTSFCFLDIRSPGLGDTAMYLCATSRERGLGYGYTFGSGTRLTVV.

The rearrangement links TRBV6-5 to TRBJ1-2; 7 bases map to TRBD1. The CDR3 covers 15 residues. Germline CDR1 is MNHEY and CDR2 is SVGAGI. J lost 1 base, V lost 6 bases, and 8 bases had no gene match. Here the CDR3 DNA reads TGTGCCAGCAGGCCCCTTGGGACAGTTAACTATGGCTACACCTTC. Translation: CASRPLGTVNYGYTF.

The chain joins TRBV7-9 to TRBJ2-2; no reliable D call. The CDR3 runs 12 residues. The germline CDR1 and CDR2 sequences are SEHNR and FQNEAQ (reference sequence). Trimming removed 5 bases from V and 6 bases from J, with 7 bases in between. CDR3 sequence: CASSTRAGELFF. Here the CDR3 DNA reads TGTGCCAGCAGCACCCGAGCCGGGGAGCTGTTTTTT.

This clone was recorded once. The chain employs TRBV7-2 and TRBJ2-7; tentative D call: TRBD2 (6 bases). The V gene's germline CDR1 is SGHTA and CDR2 FQGNSA. The CDR3 is 15 amino acids. Deletions cut 3 bases from V and 0 bases from J, with 12 bases between. The chain's CDR3 is CASSFGGSSSYEQYF. Written as DNA, the CDR3 is TGTGCCAGCAGCTTCGGGGGATCCAGCTCCTACGAGCAGTACTTC.

The rearrangement links TRBV24-1 to TRBJ2-2, with D possibly being TRBD2 (7 bases). Germline values: CDR1 KGHDR, CDR2 SFDVKD. This CDR3 contains 16 residues. V shed 0 bases and J shed 4 bases, with 11 bases lying between them. This chain's CDR3 is CATSDLKRGGTGELFF. The CDR3 nucleotides read TGTGCCACCAGTGATTTGAAGAGGGGGGGCACCGGGGAGCTGTTTTTT.

The chain carries TRBV18 and TRBJ1-2, with 7 bases aligning to TRBD1. The CDR3 is 14 amino acids. CDR1 and CDR2 (germline): KGHSH, LQKENI. Trimming took 1 base from V and 7 from J; bases not matched to a gene: 6. CDR3 protein: CASSPLGDRAGYTF. CDR3 DNA sequence: TGTGCCAGCTCACCACTGGGAGACAGGGCTGGCTACACCTTC.

The V and J genes are TRBV11-3 and TRBJ2-7; weak D call: TRBD2 (5 bases). Per germline, CDR1 SGHNT and CDR2 YENEEA. This CDR3 contains 16 residues. V lost 1 base and J lost 3, with 16 bases in between. The CDR3 bases are TGTGCCAGCAGCTTAGCACCAAATCCCGGGGTCTACGAGCAGTACTTC. Translated, it gives CASSLAPNPGVYEQYF. Full variable domain (rest looked up from reference TRBV11-3 and TRBJ2-7): EAGVVQSPRYKIIEKKQPVAFWCNPISGHNTLYWYLQNLGQGPELLIRYENEEAVDDSQLPKDRFSAERLKGVDSTLKIQPAELGDSAVYLCASSLAPNPGVYEQYFGPGTRLTVT.

The V call is TRBV28, the J call TRBJ2-2; unclear D gene. V lost 6 bases, J lost 1 base, and 24 bases lay in between. Germline V gene sequence: CDR1 MDHEN, CDR2 SYDVKM. The CDR3 runs to 19 residues. CDR3 residues: CASSLPPTGSTGNTGELFF. The CDR3 bases are TGTGCCAGCAGCCTCCCCCCGACCGGGTCGACGGGGAACACCGGGGAGCTGTTTTTT.

This sequence joins TRBV7-8 and TRBJ1-1; D not resolved. V was cut by 2 bases and J by 5 bases, with 12 bases left in between. The CDR3 is made up of 14 amino acids. Looked up from germline, CDR1 is SGHVS and CDR2 is FQNEAQ. The CDR3 DNA reads TGTGCCAGCAGCTTACTTCGGGGTGAAACTGAAGCTTTCTTT. As protein: CASSLLRGETEAFF.